Listed here are 14 T cell receptor beta chains from one sample, sequenced in a study of cytomegalovirus exposure and HLA in healthy donors. Vbeta (60) and Jbeta (13) primers were used in the PCR. Clones were sequenced by immunoSEQ multiplex PCR, and TCRdb holds only the in-frame ones, with some missing. Found here are roughly 150,000 clones, roughly 72% of them singletons; the top ten hold less than 2%. Source material: PBMCs. The receptors originated from a man aged 35-49 years in good health and CMV-seronegative.

The chain is built from TRBV7-9 and TRBJ2-1; D is possibly TRBD1 (5 bases). CDR1 is SEHNR and CDR2 is FQNEAQ in the germline V gene (reference sequence). The CDR3 runs 15 residues. V gave up 5 bases and J gave up 5 bases, with 16 bases separating them. The CDR3 loop reads CASSPKTRAHNEQFF. As DNA, the CDR3 is TGTGCCAGCAGCCCCAAAACCAGGGCCCACAATGAGCAGTTCTTC. The full variable domain, in which reference TRBV7-9 and TRBJ2-1 provide the parts outside the CDR3, is DTGVSQNPRHKITKRGQNVTFRCDPISEHNRLYWYRQTLGQGPEFLTYFQNEAQLEKSRLLSDRFSAERPKGSFSTLEIQRTEQGDSAMYLCASSPKTRAHNEQFFGPGTRLTVL.

The rearrangement uses TRBV27 and TRBJ1-2; D not certain. The germline V and J ends were trimmed by 5 bases and 3 bases, with 13 bases remaining between them. CDR1 is MNHEY, CDR2 SMNVEV, per germline (reference sequence). The CDR3 spans 14 residues. In nucleotides, the CDR3 is TGTGCCAGCAGTCCCATGGCGGGCTACTATGGCTACACCTTC. Translated, it gives CASSPMAGYYGYTF.

This chain links TRBV5-6 with TRBJ2-3; no clear D. CDR3 size: 14 residues. The V end was cut by 3 bases, the J end by 2 bases, with 10 bases between. CDR1 is SGHDT and CDR2 is YYEEEE in the germline V gene. The CDR3 here is CASSYDTDTDTQYF. The CDR3 nucleotides are TGTGCCAGCAGCTACGACACGGACACAGATACGCAGTATTTT.

This clone was counted between two and nine times. The chain recombines TRBV7-9 with TRBJ1-5; the match to TRBD1 covers 9 bases. Looked up from germline, CDR1 is SEHNR and CDR2 is FQNEAQ (reference sequence). This CDR3 contains 15 residues. After removal of 5 bases from V and 3 bases from J, the junction contained 5 bases not matched to a gene. The CDR3: CASSLGQGLNQPQHF. The CDR3 bases are TGTGCCAGCAGCCTGGGACAGGGCCTCAATCAGCCCCAGCATTTT.

The chain carries TRBV21-1 and TRBJ1-1; the table's D call of TRBD1 was not tested on the DNA. TRBV21-1 is a pseudogene segment. This CDR3 region has 15 residues. The CDR3 region has the DNA TGTGCCAGCAGCGCCCGACAGGGGCTGAACACTGAAGCTTTCTTT. It encodes CASSARQGLNTEAFF.

This sequence joins TRBV4-1 and TRBJ2-7, with 7 bases that match TRBD1. The V gene's germline CDR1 is MGHRA and CDR2 YSYEKL. This CDR3 has 15 amino acids. The J segment lost 4 bases and the V segment lost 0 bases, leaving 6 bases of the junction unmatched. As DNA, the CDR3 is TGCGCCAGCAGCCAAGATTCGGGACAGATTTACGAGCAGTACTTC. As protein: CASSQDSGQIYEQYF.

About this clone: Lacking the conserved final phenylalanine or tryptophan, this CDR3 likely reflects a read error. The limits of the CDR3 on the DNA are not certain, so only TCRdb's listed CDR3 is given. The chain recombines TRBV7-2 with TRBJ1-1. The CDR3 is 12 residues long, counting both termini. The V gene's germline CDR1 is SGHTA and CDR2 FQGNSA. The CDR3 protein is CASSLGWGVLGS.

CDR3 protein: CASSPGGVPYEQYF. In DNA form, the CDR3 reads TGTGCCAGCAGTCCCGGGGGGGTTCCCTACGAGCAGTACTTC. This chain joins TRBV27 and TRBJ2-7, with 8 bases aligning to TRBD2. Germline lookup yields CDR1 MNHEY and CDR2 SMNVEV (reference sequence). Trimming took 5 bases from V and 2 from J; bases not matched to a gene: 5. There are 14 residues in the CDR3.

The rearrangement joins TRBV9 to TRBJ1-2; 7 bases fit TRBD1. After removal of 0 bases from V and 3 bases from J, the junction contained 2 bases not matched to a gene. Germline V gives CDR1 SGDLS, CDR2 YYNGEE. The CDR3 runs to 14 residues. DNA for the CDR3: TGTGCCAGCAGCGTAGGGGGACAGCACTATGGCTACACCTTC. The encoded protein is CASSVGGQHYGYTF.

Regarding this clone: One junction end does not reproduce the germline sequence, and a read error may be involved. The CDR3 DNA reads TGTGCCAGCAGCCTCACTGGGGCCAACGGCCTGACTTTC. It translates to CASSLTGANGLTF. This chain connects TRBV27 to TRBJ2-6; a weak D match, TRBD1 (5 bases). From germline, CDR1 is MNHEY and CDR2 SMNVEV (reference sequence). The CDR3 length is 13 residues.

The chain links TRBV2 to TRBJ2-3; TRBD1 aligns across 9 bases. This CDR3 is 16 amino acids long. With 3 bases clipped from V and 3 bases from J, the junction kept 7 bases outside the gene matches. Per germline, CDR1 SNHLY and CDR2 FYNNEI. The CDR3, as DNA: TGTGCCAGCAGTGATGGTTTGGACAGGGGAACAGATACGCAGTATTTT. Translated, it gives CASSDGLDRGTDTQYF.

The chain has TRBV28 and TRBJ1-1; D remains unclear. Germline V gene data show CDR1 as MDHEN and CDR2 as SYDVKM. Trimming shortened V by 2 bases and J by 1 base, and 8 bases separated the two germline ends. This CDR3 is built from 14 residues. CDR3 sequence reads: CASSLRRRNTEAFF. For the CDR3, the DNA is TGTGCCAGCAGTTTACGTCGGAGGAACACTGAAGCTTTCTTT.

Comments on this clone: At one boundary the junction diverges from the germline segment, which might be a read error. The chain is built from TRBV7-9 and TRBJ2-1; 11 nucleotides agree with TRBD2. The CDR3 contains 17 residues. Germline CDR1 SEHNR, CDR2 FQNEAQ (reference sequence). CDR3 sequence reads: CASSYRLAGNLYDEQFF. CDR3 sequence (DNA): TGTGCCAGCAGCTACCGACTAGCGGGAAATCTCTACGATGAGCAGTTCTTC.

The rearrangement uses TRBV28 and TRBJ2-7; 9 bases agree with TRBD1. The CDR3 length is 14 residues. Germline loops: CDR1 MDHEN, CDR2 SYDVKM. Trimming removed 4 bases from V and 4 bases from J; junction bases left unmatched: 5. The CDR3 DNA sequence: TGTGCCAGCAGTTCCACAGGGGGCTTATACGAGCAGTACTTC. This codes for CASSSTGGLYEQYF.